This is a list of T cell receptor beta chains from one sample in a study of T-cell reconstitution after alpha-beta-depleted transplantation in children. TCRdb reanalysed the PCR reads using MiXCR and keeps one entry per CDR3 protein. This repertoire shows around 370,000 distinct CDR3 sequences, 15% to 20% found once; its top ten account for roughly 40%. Sequencing used PBMCs, mostly from graft donor cells, obtained 360 days after TCRalphabeta/CD19-depleted stem cell transplant. These receptors were collected from a male patient aged 2 to 10 who had a stem cell transplant for acute lymphoblastic leukemia, so the T cells may come from the graft donor. Both conserved end residues are part of each CDR3. The D gene is left open where the match is weak. Size values are once, few and many counts, or a class for expanded clones, and some rows have none.

CDR3 protein	CDR3 DNA	J gene	D gene	CDR3 length	clone size	V gene
CASSLPPWGRSYEQYF	TGTGCCAGCAGTTTACCCCCTTGGGGCAGGAGTTACGAGCAGTACTTC	TRBJ2-7	.	16	many	TRBV28
CSARDSNTGELFF	TGCAGTGCCCGGGACTCGAACACCGGGGAGCTGTTTTTT	TRBJ2-2	.	13	many	TRBV20-1
CASSQGASPGETQYF	TGCGCCAGCAGCCAGGGTGCCAGCCCTGGAGAGACCCAGTACTTC	TRBJ2-5	.	15	.	TRBV4-3
CASSGTGGSEQFF	TGTGCCAGCAGCGGAACAGGGGGCAGTGAGCAGTTCTTC	TRBJ2-1	TRBD1	13	few	TRBV3-1
CASSLSGVGYDEQFF	TGTGCCAGCAGTTTGAGCGGAGTGGGGTACGATGAGCAGTTCTTC	TRBJ2-1	.	15	.	TRBV7-9
CASSAVGGTDTQYF	TGCGCCAGCAGCGCCGTCGGTGGCACAGATACGCAGTATTTT	TRBJ2-3	.	14	many	TRBV5-1
CASRSDRELTDTQYF	TGTGCCAGCAGATCGGACCGAGAACTCACAGATACGCAGTATTTT	TRBJ2-3	.	15	.	TRBV28
CSARDPLAGADNEQFF	TGCAGTGCTAGAGATCCCCTAGCGGGAGCGGACAATGAGCAGTTCTTC	TRBJ2-1	TRBD2	16	few	TRBV20-1
CASAKGGLYNSPLHF	TGTGCCAGCGCGAAGGGTGGCCTCTATAATTCACCCCTCCACTTT	TRBJ1-6	.	15	few	TRBV28
CASRTTGIAGYTF	TGTGCCAGCAGGACCACAGGGATAGCTGGCTACACCTTC	TRBJ1-2	.	13	many	TRBV12-3/TRBV12-4
CASSYPRTGAVEQPSGQETQYF	TGTGCCAGCAGCTACCCCCGGACAGGGGCAGTGGAACAACCCAGCGGACAAGAGACCCAGTACTTC	TRBJ2-5	TRBD1	22	.	TRBV7-6
CASSPRGRGRNEQFF	TGTGCCAGCTCACCGAGGGGGCGCGGGCGAAATGAGCAGTTCTTC	TRBJ2-1	TRBD1	15	.	TRBV18
CASSLVESGELFF	TGTGCCAGCAGCTTAGTGGAGTCCGGGGAGCTGTTTTTT	TRBJ2-2	.	13	few	TRBV7-8
CASSDSYEQYF	TGTGCCAGCAGTGACTCCTACGAGCAGTACTTC	TRBJ2-7	.	11	many	TRBV2
CSVSLPKGGDIQYF	TGCAGTGTCTCTCTGCCCAAAGGTGGGGACATTCAGTACTTC	TRBJ2-4	.	14	few	TRBV20-1
CSARRPGLAAPDTQYF	TGCAGTGCTAGACGCCCCGGACTAGCGGCCCCAGATACGCAGTATTTT	TRBJ2-3	TRBD2	16	.	TRBV20-1
CASSSNFGYTF	TGTGCCAGCAGCTCTAATTTCGGCTACACCTTC	TRBJ1-2	.	11	many	TRBV5-6
CASSYSDSIPAYEQYF	TGTGCCAGCAGTTACTCTGACTCCATCCCAGCATACGAGCAGTACTTC	TRBJ2-7	.	16	.	TRBV6-5
CASSRDRHEAFF	TGTGCCAGCAGCCGAGACAGGCATGAAGCTTTCTTT	TRBJ1-1	.	12	many	TRBV3-1
CASSQDPGTSRNEQFF	TGTGCCAGCAGCCAAGACCCCGGGACTAGCCGCAATGAGCAGTTCTTC	TRBJ2-1	TRBD2	16	.	TRBV7-9
CSAQERNYYEQYF	TGCAGTGCTCAGGAGCGAAACTACTACGAGCAGTACTTC	TRBJ2-7	.	13	many	TRBV20-1
CASSALGTGKEQYF	TGTGCCAGCAGCGCCCTGGGGACCGGAAAGGAGCAGTACTTC	TRBJ2-7	.	14	few	TRBV7-8
CASSQVSGRSNQPQHF	TGCGCCAGCAGCCAAGTTTCCGGCAGGAGCAATCAGCCCCAGCATTTT	TRBJ1-5	.	16	few	TRBV4-1